These 11 T cell receptor beta chains share one sample of origin, sequenced in a study of cytomegalovirus exposure and HLA in healthy donors. PCR employed 60 Vbeta and 13 Jbeta primers. Sequencing used immunoSEQ multiplex PCR; TCRdb keeps in-frame clones, though not all of them. The top ten clones hold roughly 2.6% of a sample with around 150,000 clones, 77% of them seen once. The sample taken for sequencing was PBMCs. These receptors came from a woman aged 40 to 55 in good health and CMV-seropositive.

The V call is TRBV6-1, the J call TRBJ2-5, with 10 bases matching TRBD2. The CDR3 is 17 amino acids. Germline loops: CDR1 MNHNS, CDR2 SASEGT. After removal of 3 bases from V and 4 bases from J, the junction contained 11 bases not matched to a gene. The CDR3 bases are TGTGCCAGCAGTGAGGACTTCTCGCCTAGCGGGAGAGAGACCCAGTACTTC. It translates to CASSEDFSPSGRETQYF.

The chain has TRBV7-9 and TRBJ1-6; D gene unclear. V lost 1 base, J lost 10 bases, and 5 bases lay in between. The CDR3 is made up of 12 amino acids. Germline-derived CDR1 and CDR2 are SEHNR and FQNEAQ (reference sequence). The CDR3: CASSLGRSPLHF. The CDR3 DNA sequence: TGTGCCAGCAGCTTAGGCAGATCACCCCTCCACTTT.

The chain couples TRBV9 to TRBJ2-7; tentatively, D is TRBD1 (5 bases). Germline assignment: CDR1 SGDLS and CDR2 YYNGEE. This CDR3 region has 15 residues. V was shortened by 2 bases and J by 3 bases, with 15 bases between the two germline ends. The CDR3 protein is CASSVTQGTFYEQYF. The CDR3 DNA reads as TGTGCCAGCAGCGTCACGCAGGGTACATTCTACGAGCAGTACTTC.

The chain links TRBV14 to TRBJ2-1; maybe TRBD2 (6 bases). The CDR3 length is 14 residues. Germline V gene sequence: CDR1 SGHDN, CDR2 FVKESK. V lost 2 bases and J 8 bases, leaving 13 bases between the germline ends. The CDR3 sequence is CASSQLGGIHEQFF. In nucleotides, the CDR3 is TGTGCCAGCAGCCAACTAGGAGGGATCCATGAGCAGTTCTTC.

The chain combines TRBV4-1 with TRBJ1-2; TRBD1 aligns across 8 bases. After removal of 4 bases from V and 4 bases from J, the junction contained 17 bases not matched to a gene. Looked up from germline, CDR1 is MGHRA and CDR2 is YSYEKL. This CDR3 region has 18 residues. The CDR3: CASSPLGQGGPVGYGYTF. The CDR3 nucleotides are TGCGCCAGCAGCCCCCTCGGACAGGGCGGGCCGGTGGGCTATGGCTACACCTTC.

The DNA of the CDR3 is TGTGCCAGCAGTGTGGGACAGGGATGGTCACCCCTCCACTTT. Amino acid sequence: CASSVGQGWSPLHF. The chain has TRBV28 and TRBJ1-6; 9 nucleotides agree with TRBD1. CDR1 is MDHEN, CDR2 SYDVKM, per germline. This CDR3 is 14 amino acids long. Unmatched junction bases numbered 6, after V lost 5 bases and J lost 10 bases.

The rearrangement links TRBV19 to TRBJ1-2, with 8 bases lining up with TRBD1. The CDR3 extends over 15 amino acids. V lost 1 base and J lost 8; bases outside the gene matches: 9. Germline V gives CDR1 LNHDA, CDR2 SQIVND (reference sequence). CDR3 amino acids: CASSIASRGLNGYTF. The CDR3 DNA reads TGTGCCAGTAGTATAGCAAGCAGGGGGCTCAACGGCTACACCTTC.

This clone was seen only once. The chain is built from TRBV7-9 and TRBJ1-6; the D gene is possibly TRBD1 (5 bases). V was trimmed by 1 base and J by 8 bases, leaving 12 bases between them. The germline CDR1 and CDR2 sequences are SEHNR and FQNEAQ (reference sequence). The CDR3 is 15 residues long. CDR3 amino acids: CASSLGGIRDSPLHF. CDR3 nucleotide sequence: TGTGCCAGCAGCTTAGGGGGCATACGGGATTCACCCCTCCACTTT.

In regard to this clone: The sample contains more than one DNA sequence encoding this CDR3. The rearrangement uses TRBV7-9 and TRBJ1-1, with D uncertain. The CDR3 length is 14 residues. Germline CDR1 is SEHNR and CDR2 is FQNEAQ (reference sequence). V lost 1 base and J lost 0, with 6 bases in between. CDR3 sequence (DNA): TGTGCCAGCAGCTTAGGACAAATGAACACTGAAGCTTTCTTT. Translated: CASSLGQMNTEAFF.

The chain has TRBV5-1 and TRBJ1-3, with D possibly TRBD1 on 5 matching bases. Germline V gene sequence: CDR1 SGHRS, CDR2 YFSETQ. The CDR3 has 15 residues. Trimming cost V 2 bases and J 3 bases, with 12 bases left between them. In DNA form, the CDR3 reads TGCGCCAGCAGCTTTGACGACAGACTTGGAAACACCATATATTTT. It specifies CASSFDDRLGNTIYF.

The V call is TRBV27, the J call TRBJ2-1, with 7 bases that match TRBD2. Germline V gene data show CDR1 as MNHEY and CDR2 as SMNVEV (reference sequence). CDR3 length: 18 residues. J lost 0 bases, V lost 6 bases, and 14 bases had no gene match. As DNA, the CDR3 is TGTGCCAGCAGCACGTTGCGGGGGAATCTCAGCTCCTACAATGAGCAGTTCTTC. Translation gives CASSTLRGNLSSYNEQFF.